Listed below are T cell receptor beta chains from one sample, sequenced in a study of glioma-infiltrating T cells. MiXCR was run by TCRdb on the multiplex PCR reads, yielding one entry per CDR3 protein. The sample has 85,000 to 110,000 distinct CDR3 sequences; under 30% are singletons. Material: glioma tissue, nonneoplastic brain tissue, or PBMCs (not recorded which). These receptor sequences come from a human donor with low-grade glioma or glioblastoma, undergoing nonglioma brain surgery, or in good health (not recorded which). CDR3s include the opening cysteine and the closing phenylalanine or tryptophan. D genes are given only for firm matches. Clone size is given for some rows only: seen once, a few or many times, or a class if the clone is expanded.

V gene	D gene	clone size	J gene	CDR3 protein	CDR3 DNA
TRBV2	NA	NA	TRBJ2-1	CASRPSALYNEQFF	TGTGCCAGCAGGCCCAGCGCCCTTTACAATGAGCAGTTCTTC
TRBV6-1	TRBD2	many	TRBJ2-7	CASTGTSGPYEQYF	TGTGCCAGCACCGGGACTAGCGGACCCTACGAGCAGTACTTC
TRBV6-2/TRBV6-3	TRBD2	many	TRBJ2-3	CASSLRLAGVTDTQYF	TGTGCCAGCAGTTTAAGACTAGCGGGGGTCACAGATACGCAGTATTTT
TRBV3-1	NA	NA	TRBJ1-3	CASRPDTVGTIYF	TGTGCCAGCAGACCCGACACTGTGGGGACCATATATTTT
TRBV27	NA	many	TRBJ2-5	CASSPQNTETQYF	TGTGCCAGCAGTCCACAAAATACGGAGACCCAGTACTTC
TRBV20-1	NA	few	TRBJ1-6	CSARDGVHINSPLHF	TGCAGTGCCAGAGATGGGGTACATATAAATTCACCCCTCCACTTT
TRBV2	NA	many	TRBJ1-5	CASSDPISNQPQHF	TGTGCCAGCAGTGATCCCATTAGCAATCAGCCCCAGCATTTT
TRBV11-3	NA	few	TRBJ2-5	CASSPSGGETQYF	TGTGCCAGCAGCCCGTCGGGGGGCGAGACCCAGTACTTC
TRBV6-1	NA	many	TRBJ1-1	CASNSLRFHTEAFF	TGTGCCAGCAACTCCCTACGGTTTCACACTGAAGCTTTCTTT
TRBV5-4	NA	few	TRBJ2-1	CASSLAGDEQFF	TGTGCCAGCAGCTTGGCGGGGGATGAGCAGTTCTTC
TRBV7-2	NA	NA	TRBJ1-5	CASSPWWGANQPQHF	TGTGCCAGCAGCCCCTGGTGGGGCGCCAATCAGCCCCAGCATTTT
TRBV6-1	NA	many	TRBJ2-7	CASSHRDYEQYF	TGTGCCAGCAGCCACAGGGACTACGAGCAGTACTTC
TRBV20-1	TRBD1	NA	TRBJ1-1	CSAVLDRWNTEAFF	TGCAGTGCTGTCCTGGACAGGTGGAACACTGAAGCTTTCTTT
TRBV7-2	TRBD2	NA	TRBJ2-3	CASSLRDYTDTQYF	TGTGCCAGCAGCCTTCGGGACTACACAGATACGCAGTATTTT
TRBV28	TRBD1	NA	TRBJ1-3	CASSLTGEGGNTIYF	TGTGCCAGCAGTTTGACAGGGGAGGGTGGAAACACCATATATTTT
TRBV27	NA	many	TRBJ1-6	CASSWDGAGGSPLHF	TGTGCCAGCAGTTGGGACGGAGCGGGGGGATCACCCCTCCACTTT
TRBV28	NA	NA	TRBJ2-1	CASTSHTGVINEQFF	TGTGCCAGCACCTCGCATACTGGGGTAATCAATGAGCAGTTCTTC
TRBV6-6	NA	NA	TRBJ2-7	CATAQQSRYEKYF	TGTGCCACCGCACAACAATCCCGCTACGAGAAGTACTTC
TRBV20-1	NA	many	TRBJ2-7	CSESGTYEQYF	TGCAGTGAGAGTGGAACCTACGAGCAGTACTTC
TRBV6-1	NA	many	TRBJ1-5	CASSPPGNQPQHF	TGTGCCAGCAGTCCCCCCGGCAATCAGCCCCAGCATTTT
TRBV7-6	TRBD1	NA	TRBJ2-7	CASTAGTGDYEQYF	TGTGCCAGCACCGCCGGGACAGGAGACTACGAGCAGTACTTC
TRBV5-1	NA	few	TRBJ1-1	CASSSRGNTEAFF	TGCGCCAGCAGCTCGAGGGGGAACACTGAAGCTTTCTTT
TRBV11-1	NA	few	TRBJ1-6	CASSLSGGSPLHF	TGTGCCAGCAGCTTATCGGGGGGTTCACCCCTCCACTTT
TRBV7-9	NA	NA	TRBJ2-7	CASSTEGYEQYF	TGTGCCAGCAGCACAGAGGGTTACGAGCAGTACTTC
TRBV2	TRBD2	few	TRBJ2-1	CASSDLAGDYNEQFF	TGTGCCAGCAGTGATCTAGCGGGGGATTACAATGAGCAGTTCTTC
TRBV4-2	NA	many	TRBJ2-7	CASSQEGIEQYF	TGTGCCAGCAGCCAAGAAGGGATCGAGCAGTACTTC
TRBV11-2	NA	many	TRBJ2-3	CASSSFEGLVGTDTQYF	TGTGCCAGCAGCTCCTTTGAAGGGCTAGTCGGCACAGATACGCAGTATTTT
TRBV5-1	NA	few	TRBJ2-3	CASSMEANTDTQYF	TGCGCCAGCAGCATGGAAGCAAACACAGATACGCAGTATTTT
TRBV28	NA	many	TRBJ1-5	CASSSVIYSNQPQHF	TGTGCCAGCAGTTCAGTTATCTATAGCAATCAGCCCCAGCATTTT
TRBV28	NA	medium-sized	TRBJ1-1	CASSSSFREAFF	TGTGCCAGCAGTTCATCCTTCAGAGAAGCTTTCTTT
TRBV29-1	NA	NA	TRBJ2-7	CSVSTGPDEEYF	TGCAGCGTCTCGACAGGCCCCGACGAGGAGTACTTC
TRBV27	NA	many	TRBJ2-7	CASSPGPTYEQYF	TGTGCCAGCAGTCCAGGACCTACTTACGAGCAGTACTTC
TRBV12-3/TRBV12-4	NA	few	TRBJ1-2	CASSLFPSGHTF	TGTGCCAGCAGTTTGTTTCCCTCTGGTCACACCTTC
TRBV19	NA	many	TRBJ1-5	CASSDDSHQPQHF	TGTGCCAGTAGTGACGACAGCCATCAGCCCCAGCATTTT
TRBV5-1	TRBD1	NA	TRBJ2-7	CASGVGQQTFYEQYF	TGCGCCAGTGGGGTGGGACAGCAGACTTTCTACGAGCAGTACTTC
TRBV20-1	NA	NA	TRBJ1-1	CSARGGNTEDFF	TGCAGTGCTAGAGGGGGGAACACTGAAGATTTCTTT
TRBV6-1	NA	many	TRBJ2-7	CASSRVGGEQYF	TGTGCCAGCAGCAGGGTCGGGGGCGAGCAGTACTTC
TRBV24-1	NA	NA	TRBJ1-1	CATSDGGNTEAFF	TGTGCCACCAGTGATGGGGGGAACACTGAAGCTTTCTTT
TRBV6-1	TRBD2	many	TRBJ2-1	CASTSGLNEQFF	TGTGCCAGCACTAGCGGGCTGAATGAGCAGTTCTTC
TRBV7-9	NA	many	TRBJ1-1	CASSSGRVWNTEAFF	TGTGCCAGCAGCTCAGGACGGGTTTGGAACACTGAAGCTTTCTTT
TRBV29-1	NA	many	TRBJ1-2	CSVESTPYGYTF	TGCAGCGTTGAGTCTACGCCTTATGGCTACACCTTC
TRBV28	NA	many	TRBJ2-1	CASSLSQGDHNEQFF	TGTGCCAGCAGTTTAAGCCAAGGGGATCACAATGAGCAGTTCTTC
TRBV19	TRBD1	NA	TRBJ1-6	CASSTRDRNSPLHF	TGTGCCAGTAGTACGCGGGACAGAAATTCACCCCTCCACTTT
TRBV3-1	NA	NA	TRBJ2-5	CASSHGERTDKSQETQYF	TGTGCCAGCAGCCACGGGGAAAGGACAGACAAGAGCCAAGAGACCCAGTACTTC
TRBV6-1	NA	many	TRBJ2-1	CASSEGRSSYNEQFF	TGTGCCAGCAGTGAAGGAAGGAGCTCCTACAATGAGCAGTTCTTC
TRBV20-1	TRBD1	many	TRBJ1-2	CSARQGNYGYTF	TGCAGTGCGCGACAGGGAAACTATGGCTACACCTTC
TRBV12-3/TRBV12-4	NA	NA	TRBJ1-2	CASSLMSAGGYTF	TGTGCCAGCAGTTTAATGAGCGCTGGGGGCTACACCTTC
TRBV6-1	NA	many	TRBJ2-1	CASSGSSYNEQFF	TGTGCCAGCAGCGGGAGCTCCTACAATGAGCAGTTCTTC
TRBV18	NA	NA	TRBJ2-5	CASSLGQSQETQYF	TGTGCCAGCTCACTAGGACAGAGCCAAGAGACCCAGTACTTC